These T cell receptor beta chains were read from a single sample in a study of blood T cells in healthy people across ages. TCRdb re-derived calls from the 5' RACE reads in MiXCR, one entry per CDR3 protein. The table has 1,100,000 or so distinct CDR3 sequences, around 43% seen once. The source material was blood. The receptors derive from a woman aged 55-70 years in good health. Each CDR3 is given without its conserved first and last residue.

CDR3 protein: APWGGRGNQPQH; J gene: TRBJ1-5; V gene: TRBV10-3
CDR3 protein: ASSPGPFLF; J gene: TRBJ1-4; V gene: TRBV7-9
CDR3 protein: ASSPPGSADEQF; J gene: TRBJ2-1; V gene: TRBV18
CDR3 protein: SSSRGSWGNEQF; J gene: TRBJ2-1; V gene: TRBV29-1
CDR3 protein: ASSDPSGTSSYEQY; J gene: TRBJ2-7; V gene: TRBV9
CDR3 protein: SARFASGRGYEQY; J gene: TRBJ2-7; V gene: TRBV20-1
CDR3 protein: ASSFDPGGQPQH; J gene: TRBJ1-5; V gene: TRBV7-2
CDR3 protein: ASSSMEGQGETQY; J gene: TRBJ2-5; V gene: TRBV28
CDR3 protein: ASAPGTSGIDEQY; J gene: TRBJ2-7; V gene: TRBV6-4
CDR3 protein: ASSYFAGTGTRNTGELF; J gene: TRBJ2-2; V gene: TRBV6-5
CDR3 protein: ASSPGMANQPQH; J gene: TRBJ1-5; V gene: TRBV5-1
CDR3 protein: SVSQGDTQY; J gene: TRBJ2-3; V gene: TRBV29-1
CDR3 protein: ATGGATLYEQY; J gene: TRBJ2-7; V gene: TRBV10-3
CDR3 protein: ASSPGTATPYGYT; J gene: TRBJ1-2; V gene: TRBV5-1
CDR3 protein: ARGEGGFDEQF; J gene: TRBJ2-1; V gene: TRBV7-3